This T cell receptor beta chain appears in the sequencing data of a study of CD8+ T cells in alopecia areata. Trimming took 2 bases from V and 0 from J; bases not matched to a gene: 7. Germline lookup yields CDR1 GTSNPN and CDR2 SVGIG (reference sequence). The CDR3 runs 16 residues. Note on this clone: Its antigen is unknown.

General observations from the study: Greater clonality was observed in lesional scalp samples, especially alopecia totalis/universalis, versus normal scalp. Patients displayed less clarity in TCR sharing than mice, a finding possibly related to HLA. Sequencing of scalp tissue also captures the resident alphabeta T cells of normal skin.

RNA extraction was followed by reverse transcription into cDNA, which acted as the sequencing template. The protocol was immunoSEQ multiplex PCR, while the TCRdb copy is restricted to in-frame clones and leaves out a portion. Of fewer than 150,000 clones in the sample, roughly 68% were seen once. The chain recombines TRBV30 with TRBJ2-4, with 7 nucleotides matching TRBD1. The sample consisted of CD4+ T cells sorted from blood. The sequence derives from a human donor in good health. The CDR3 DNA reads as TGTGCCTGGAGTAGGGGGACAGAACTAGCCAAAAACATTCAGTACTTC. This gives the protein CAWSRGTELAKNIQYF.